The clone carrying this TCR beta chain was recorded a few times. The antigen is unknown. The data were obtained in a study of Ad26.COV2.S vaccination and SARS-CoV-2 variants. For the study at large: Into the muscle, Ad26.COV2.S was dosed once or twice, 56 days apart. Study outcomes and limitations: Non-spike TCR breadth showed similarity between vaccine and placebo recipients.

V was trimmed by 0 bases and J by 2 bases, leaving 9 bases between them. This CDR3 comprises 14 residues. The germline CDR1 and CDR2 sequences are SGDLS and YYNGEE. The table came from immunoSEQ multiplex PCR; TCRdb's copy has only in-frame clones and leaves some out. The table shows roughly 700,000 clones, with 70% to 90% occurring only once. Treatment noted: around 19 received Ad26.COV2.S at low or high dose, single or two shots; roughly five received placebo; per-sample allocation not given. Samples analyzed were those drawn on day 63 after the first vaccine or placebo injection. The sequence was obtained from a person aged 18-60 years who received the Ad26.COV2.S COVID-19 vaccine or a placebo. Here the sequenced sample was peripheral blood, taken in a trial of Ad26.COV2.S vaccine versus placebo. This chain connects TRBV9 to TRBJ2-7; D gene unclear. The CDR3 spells CASSVDSGPYEQYF. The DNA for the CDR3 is TGTGCCAGCAGCGTAGATTCAGGCCCCTACGAGCAGTACTTC. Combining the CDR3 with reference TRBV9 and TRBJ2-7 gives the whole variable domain DSGVTQTPKHLITATGQRVTLRCSPRSGDLSVYWYQQSLDQGLQFLIQYYNGEERAKGNILERFSAQQFPDLHSELNLSSLELGDSALYFCASSVDSGPYEQYFGPGTRLTVT.